The 5 T cell receptor beta chains below all came from one sample that was sequenced in a study of cytomegalovirus exposure and HLA in healthy donors. Data came from immunoSEQ multiplex PCR; TCRdb stores just in-frame clones and leaves some out. Of 150,000 to 180,000 clones detected, roughly 86% appear once; the ten largest clones hold less than 2.5%. Sample: PBMCs. These receptors all come from a human donor in good health.

This sequence joins TRBV7-2 and TRBJ2-7, with TRBD1 matching over 7 bases. The germline V gene encodes CDR1 SGHTA and CDR2 FQGNSA. With 5 bases clipped from V and 2 bases from J, the junction kept 9 bases outside the gene matches. This CDR3 has 15 residues. CDR3 protein: CASSTSGTEPYEQYF. In DNA form, the CDR3 reads TGTGCCAGCAGCACATCCGGGACAGAACCCTACGAGCAGTACTTC.

The J gene is TRBJ1-1, the V gene TRBV28; D is uncertain. The CDR3 extends over 12 amino acids. Germline values: CDR1 MDHEN, CDR2 SYDVKM. Trimming removed 1 base at V and 5 bases at J, with 5 bases between. The CDR3 nucleotides are TGTGCCAGCAGTTTATCGGGGACTGAAGCTTTCTTT. Translated, it gives CASSLSGTEAFF.

The chain carries TRBV11-2 and TRBJ2-7; TRBD1 matches at 12 bases. In germline, CDR1 is SGHAT, CDR2 FQNNGV. The CDR3 has 16 residues. Trimming removed 3 bases from V and 5 bases from J; junction bases left unmatched: 8. CDR3 protein: CASSLFPGQGADEQYF. The CDR3 coding sequence is TGTGCCAGCAGCTTGTTCCCGGGACAGGGGGCCGACGAGCAGTACTTC. Full variable domain (remainder filled in from reference TRBV11-2 and TRBJ2-7): EAGVAQSPRYKIIEKRQSVAFWCNPISGHATLYWYQQILGQGPKLLIQFQNNGVVDDSQLPKDRFSAERLKGVDSTLKIQPAKLEDSAVYLCASSLFPGQGADEQYFGPGTRLTVT.

This chain connects TRBV28 to TRBJ2-1, with D perhaps TRBD2 (5 bases). This CDR3 has 14 amino acids. Germline lookup yields CDR1 MDHEN and CDR2 SYDVKM. The V end was cut by 6 bases, the J end by 8 bases, with 17 bases between. CDR3 protein: CASSYRLLGHEQFF. The DNA for the CDR3 is TGTGCCAGCAGCTACCGTCTACTAGGCCATGAGCAGTTCTTC. Complete variable domain (other parts from reference TRBV28 and TRBJ2-1): DVKVTQSSRYLVKRTGEKVFLECVQDMDHENMFWYRQDPGLGLRLIYFSYDVKMKEKGDIPEGYSVSREKKERFSLILESASTNQTSMYLCASSYRLLGHEQFFGPGTRLTVL.

The sample holds a few counts of this clone. The chain is built from TRBV30 and TRBJ2-1; the match to TRBD2 covers 9 bases. Germline trimming cut 8 bases from V and 2 bases from J; bases unmatched to any gene: 4. The CDR3 extends over 13 amino acids. Germline V gives CDR1 GTSNPN, CDR2 SVGIG (reference sequence). The CDR3 DNA reads TGTGCCCGTAGCGGGAGCACCTACAATGAGCAGTTCTTC. Translated: CARSGSTYNEQFF.